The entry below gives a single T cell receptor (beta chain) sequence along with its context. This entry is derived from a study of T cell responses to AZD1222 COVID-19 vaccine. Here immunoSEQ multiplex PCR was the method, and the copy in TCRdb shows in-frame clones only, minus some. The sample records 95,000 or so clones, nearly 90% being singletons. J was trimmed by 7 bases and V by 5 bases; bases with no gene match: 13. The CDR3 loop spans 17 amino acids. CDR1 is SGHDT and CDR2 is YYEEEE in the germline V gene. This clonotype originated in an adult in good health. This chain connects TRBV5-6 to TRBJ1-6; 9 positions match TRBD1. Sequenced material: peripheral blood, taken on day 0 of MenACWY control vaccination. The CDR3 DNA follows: TGTGCCAGCAGGGAGTCATGGGGGGGACAGGGAAATTCACCCCTCCACTTT. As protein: CASRESWGGQGNSPLHF.